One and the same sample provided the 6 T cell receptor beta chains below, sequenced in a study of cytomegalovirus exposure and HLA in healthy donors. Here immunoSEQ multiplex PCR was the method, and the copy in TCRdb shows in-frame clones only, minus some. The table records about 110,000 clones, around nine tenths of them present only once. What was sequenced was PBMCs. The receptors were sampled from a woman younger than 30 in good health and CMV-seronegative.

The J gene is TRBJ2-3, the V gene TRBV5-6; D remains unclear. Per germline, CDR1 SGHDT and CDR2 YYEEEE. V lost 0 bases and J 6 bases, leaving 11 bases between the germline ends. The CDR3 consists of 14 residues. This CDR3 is CASSLVDAVDTQYF. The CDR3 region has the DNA TGTGCCAGCAGCTTGGTAGATGCGGTGGATACGCAGTATTTT.

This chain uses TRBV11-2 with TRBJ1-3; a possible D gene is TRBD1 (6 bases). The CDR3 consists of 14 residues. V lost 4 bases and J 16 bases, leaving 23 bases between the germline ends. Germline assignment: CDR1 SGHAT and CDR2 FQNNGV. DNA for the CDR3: TGTGCCAGCAGCTCAAATACCCGAGGCGGGGGCGCGTATTTT. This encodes CASSSNTRGGGAYF.

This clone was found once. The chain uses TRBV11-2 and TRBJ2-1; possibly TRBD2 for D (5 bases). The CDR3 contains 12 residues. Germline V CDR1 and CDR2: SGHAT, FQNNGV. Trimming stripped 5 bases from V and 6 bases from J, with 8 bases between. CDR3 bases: TGTGCCAGCAGCCGGCGGGTCAATGAGCAGTTCTTC. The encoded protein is CASSRRVNEQFF.

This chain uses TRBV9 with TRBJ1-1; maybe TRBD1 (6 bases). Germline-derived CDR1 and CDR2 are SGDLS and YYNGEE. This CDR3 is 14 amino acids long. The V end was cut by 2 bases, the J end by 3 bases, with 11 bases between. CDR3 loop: CASSVQGRDTEAFF. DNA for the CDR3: TGTGCCAGCAGCGTCCAGGGGAGGGACACTGAAGCTTTCTTT.

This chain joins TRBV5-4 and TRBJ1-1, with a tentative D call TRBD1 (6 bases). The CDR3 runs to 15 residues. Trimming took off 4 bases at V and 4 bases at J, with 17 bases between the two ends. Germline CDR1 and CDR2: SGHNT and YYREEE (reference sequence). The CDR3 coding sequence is TGTGCCAGCAGCCTTGCGACCCAAGGGGGCACTGAAGCTTTCTTT. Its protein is CASSLATQGGTEAFF.

The CDR3 sequence: CASSLDVGQGSYNSPLHF. The CDR3 DNA reads as TGTGCCAGCAGCTTGGATGTCGGCCAGGGGTCCTATAATTCACCCCTCCACTTT. The chain employs TRBV5-4 and TRBJ1-6, with D maybe TRBD1 (6 bases). Between the trimmed V and J ends, which lost 0 bases and 1 base, there was a span of 14 bases. The germline gives CDR1 SGHNT, CDR2 YYREEE (reference sequence). This CDR3 contains 18 residues.